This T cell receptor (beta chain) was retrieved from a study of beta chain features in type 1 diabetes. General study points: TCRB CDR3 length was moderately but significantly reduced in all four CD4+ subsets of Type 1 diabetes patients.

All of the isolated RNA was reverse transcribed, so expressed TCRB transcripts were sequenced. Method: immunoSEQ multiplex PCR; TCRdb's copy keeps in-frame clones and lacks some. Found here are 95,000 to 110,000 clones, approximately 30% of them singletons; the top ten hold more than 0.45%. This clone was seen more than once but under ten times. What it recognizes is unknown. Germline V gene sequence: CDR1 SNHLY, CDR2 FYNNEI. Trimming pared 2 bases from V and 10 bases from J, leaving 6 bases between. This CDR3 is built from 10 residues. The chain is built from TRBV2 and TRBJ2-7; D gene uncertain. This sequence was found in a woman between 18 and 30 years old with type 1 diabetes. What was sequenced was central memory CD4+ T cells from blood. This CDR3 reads CASSETSQYF. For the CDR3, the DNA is TGTGCCAGCAGTGAAACTTCACAGTACTTC.